This T cell receptor beta chain is from a study of prognosis after radiotherapy for stage I lung cancer. In germline, CDR1 is LGHNT, CDR2 FRNRAP. This CDR3 spans 17 amino acids. Deletions cut 0 bases from V and 2 bases from J, with 14 bases between. Sample collection consisted of approximately 5.7 milliliters of peripheral blood drawn at each of two time points. TCR beta CDR3 was amplified from genomic DNA by two-round multiplex PCR. Amplification in first-round PCR relied on primers specific to each TRBV and TRBJ gene. TCRdb re-called the multiplex PCR reads through MiXCR, storing one row per CDR3 protein. The data hold approximately 11,000 distinct CDR3 sequences, with under 45% observed a single time. The table lists this clonotype with many counts.

J is TRBJ1-5 and V is TRBV12-5, with D possibly TRBD1 on 5 matching bases. The sample in question was PBMCs, obtained before or after stereotactic body radiation therapy (not recorded which). The receptor was isolated from a donor aged 50 or older with non-small cell lung cancer. The CDR3 loop is CASGLVLFQGGNQPQHF. The CDR3 DNA sequence: TGTGCTAGTGGTTTGGTACTTTTCCAGGGTGGCAATCAGCCCCAGCATTTT.